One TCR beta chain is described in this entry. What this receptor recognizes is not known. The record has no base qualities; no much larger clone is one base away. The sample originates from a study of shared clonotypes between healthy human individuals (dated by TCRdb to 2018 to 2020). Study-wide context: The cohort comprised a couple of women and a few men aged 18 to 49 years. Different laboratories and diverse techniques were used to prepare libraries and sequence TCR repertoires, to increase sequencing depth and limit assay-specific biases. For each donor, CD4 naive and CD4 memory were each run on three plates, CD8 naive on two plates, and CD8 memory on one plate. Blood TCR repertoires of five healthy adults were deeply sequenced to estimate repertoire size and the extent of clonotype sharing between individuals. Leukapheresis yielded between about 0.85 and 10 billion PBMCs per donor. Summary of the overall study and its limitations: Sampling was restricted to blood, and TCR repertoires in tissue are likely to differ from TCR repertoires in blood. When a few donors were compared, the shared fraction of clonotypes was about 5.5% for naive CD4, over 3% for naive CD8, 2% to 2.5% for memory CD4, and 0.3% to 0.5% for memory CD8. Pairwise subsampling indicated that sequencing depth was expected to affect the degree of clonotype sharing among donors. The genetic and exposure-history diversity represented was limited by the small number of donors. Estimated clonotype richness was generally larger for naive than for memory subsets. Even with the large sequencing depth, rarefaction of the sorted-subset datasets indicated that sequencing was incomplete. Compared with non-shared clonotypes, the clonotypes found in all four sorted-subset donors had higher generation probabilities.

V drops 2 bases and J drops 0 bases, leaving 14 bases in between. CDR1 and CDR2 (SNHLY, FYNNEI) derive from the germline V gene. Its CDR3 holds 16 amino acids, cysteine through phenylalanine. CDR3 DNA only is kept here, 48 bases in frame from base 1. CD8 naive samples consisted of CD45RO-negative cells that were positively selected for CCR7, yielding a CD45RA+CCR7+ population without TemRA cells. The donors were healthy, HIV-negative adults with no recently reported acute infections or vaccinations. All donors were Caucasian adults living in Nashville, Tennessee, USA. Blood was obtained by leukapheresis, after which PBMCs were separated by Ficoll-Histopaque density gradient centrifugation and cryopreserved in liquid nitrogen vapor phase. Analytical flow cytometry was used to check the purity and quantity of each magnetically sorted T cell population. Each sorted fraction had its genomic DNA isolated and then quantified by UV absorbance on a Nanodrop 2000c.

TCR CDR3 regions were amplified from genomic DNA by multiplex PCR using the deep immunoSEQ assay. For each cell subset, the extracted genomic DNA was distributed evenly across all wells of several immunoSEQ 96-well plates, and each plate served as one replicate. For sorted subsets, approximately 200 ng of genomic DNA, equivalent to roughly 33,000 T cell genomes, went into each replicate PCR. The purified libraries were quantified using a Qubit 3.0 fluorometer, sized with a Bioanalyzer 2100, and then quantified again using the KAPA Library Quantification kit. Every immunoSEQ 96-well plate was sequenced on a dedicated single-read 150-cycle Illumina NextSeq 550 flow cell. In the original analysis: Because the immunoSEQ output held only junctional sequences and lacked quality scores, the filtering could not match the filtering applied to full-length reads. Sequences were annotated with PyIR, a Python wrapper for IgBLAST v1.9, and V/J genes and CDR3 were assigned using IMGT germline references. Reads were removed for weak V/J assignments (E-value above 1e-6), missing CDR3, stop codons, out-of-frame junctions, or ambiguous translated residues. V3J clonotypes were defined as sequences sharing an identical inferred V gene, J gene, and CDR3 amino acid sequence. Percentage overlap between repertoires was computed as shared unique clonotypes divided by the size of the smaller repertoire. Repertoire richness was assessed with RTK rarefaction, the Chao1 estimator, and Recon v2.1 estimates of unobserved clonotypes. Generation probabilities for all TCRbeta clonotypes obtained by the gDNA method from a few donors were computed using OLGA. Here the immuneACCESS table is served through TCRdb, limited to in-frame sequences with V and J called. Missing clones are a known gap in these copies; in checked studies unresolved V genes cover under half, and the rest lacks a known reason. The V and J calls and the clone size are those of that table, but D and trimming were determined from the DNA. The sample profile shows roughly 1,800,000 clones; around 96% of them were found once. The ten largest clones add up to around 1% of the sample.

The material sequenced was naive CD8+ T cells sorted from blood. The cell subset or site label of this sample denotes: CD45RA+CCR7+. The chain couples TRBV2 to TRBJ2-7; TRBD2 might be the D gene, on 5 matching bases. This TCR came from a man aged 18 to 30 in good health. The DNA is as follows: TGTGCCAGCAGTGAATTGCGGAGCGGACTCTCCTACGAGCAGTACTTC. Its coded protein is CASSELRSGLSYEQYF.